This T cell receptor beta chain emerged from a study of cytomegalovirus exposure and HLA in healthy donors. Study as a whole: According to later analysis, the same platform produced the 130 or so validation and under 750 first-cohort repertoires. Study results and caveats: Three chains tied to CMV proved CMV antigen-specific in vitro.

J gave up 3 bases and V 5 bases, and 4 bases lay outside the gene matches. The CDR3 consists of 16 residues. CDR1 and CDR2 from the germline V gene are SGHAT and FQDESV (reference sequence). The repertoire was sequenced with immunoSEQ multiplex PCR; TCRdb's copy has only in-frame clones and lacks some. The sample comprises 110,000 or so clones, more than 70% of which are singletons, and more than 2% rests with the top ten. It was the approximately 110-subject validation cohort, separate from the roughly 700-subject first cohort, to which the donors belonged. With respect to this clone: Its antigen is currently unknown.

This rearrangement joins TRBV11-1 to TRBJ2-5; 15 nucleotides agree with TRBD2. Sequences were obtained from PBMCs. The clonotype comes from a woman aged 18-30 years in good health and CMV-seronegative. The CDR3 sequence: CASSPGLAGGEETQYF. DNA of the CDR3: TGTGCCAGCAGCCCAGGACTAGCGGGAGGGGAAGAGACCCAGTACTTC.